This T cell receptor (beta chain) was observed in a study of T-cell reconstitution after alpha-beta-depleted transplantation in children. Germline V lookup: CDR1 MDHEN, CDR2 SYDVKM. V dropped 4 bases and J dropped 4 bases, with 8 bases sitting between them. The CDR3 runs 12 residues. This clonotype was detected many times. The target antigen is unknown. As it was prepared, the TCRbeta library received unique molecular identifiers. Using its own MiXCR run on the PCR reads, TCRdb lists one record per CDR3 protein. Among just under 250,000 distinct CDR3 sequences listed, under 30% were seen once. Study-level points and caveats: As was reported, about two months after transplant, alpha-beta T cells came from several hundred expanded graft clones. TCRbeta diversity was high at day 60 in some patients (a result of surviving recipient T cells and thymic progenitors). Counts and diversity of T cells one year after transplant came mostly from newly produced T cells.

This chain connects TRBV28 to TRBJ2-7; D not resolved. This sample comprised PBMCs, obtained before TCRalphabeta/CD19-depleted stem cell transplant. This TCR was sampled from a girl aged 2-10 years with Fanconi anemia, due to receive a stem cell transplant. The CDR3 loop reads CASSSLSYEQYF. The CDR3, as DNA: TGTGCCAGCAGTTCATTATCTTACGAGCAGTACTTC.